This is a list of T cell receptor beta chains from one sample in a study of T cells in Graves' hyperthyroidism and ophthalmopathy. TCRdb redid the calling of the multiplex PCR reads with MiXCR, one entry per CDR3 protein. The sample includes approximately 610,000 distinct CDR3 sequences, 16% of them seen just once. Sequenced input: blood. The receptors shown here come from a woman between 18 and 30 years old with Graves' hyperthyroidism. CDR3s include the opening cysteine and the closing phenylalanine or tryptophan. A D gene is named only where the DNA matches it firmly. The size entry is marked missing in some rows and otherwise reads once, few, many or a size class.

j_gene | d_gene | v_gene | abundance | CDR3nt | CDR3aa
TRBJ2-2 | TRBD1 | TRBV6-1 | few | TGTGCCAGCAATAGACAGGGGGTGGGGGAGCTGTTTTTT | CASNRQGVGELFF
TRBJ2-5 | . | TRBV20-1 | many | TGCAGTGCTAGCGGGGGGCTAGAGACCCAGTACTTC | CSASGGLETQYF
TRBJ1-6 | . | TRBV12-3/TRBV12-4 | many | TGTGCCAGCAGTTTAATCAGGGATTCCTATAATTCACCCCTCCACTTT | CASSLIRDSYNSPLHF
TRBJ2-1 | TRBD1 | TRBV10-2 | few | TGCGCCAGCAGGTGGGGACAGGGCCTGGAGCAGTTCTTC | CASRWGQGLEQFF
TRBJ1-5 | . | TRBV28 | few | TGTGCCAGCAGTCCTTGGATGGGACAAGGAGTTAATCAGCCCCAGCATTTT | CASSPWMGQGVNQPQHF
TRBJ2-2 | . | TRBV2 | many | TGTGCCACGTCCCGGAGATCCCACGGGGAGCTGTTTTTT | CATSRRSHGELFF
TRBJ2-1 | TRBD2 | TRBV6-1 | . | TGTGCCAGCACCTTGTTCGGGGGGGCGGAAAATGAGCAGTTCTTC | CASTLFGGAENEQFF
TRBJ1-6 | TRBD1 | TRBV6-1 | few | TGTGCCAGCAGTGAACCCACCGGGACAGGGAGCTCCTATAATTCACCCCTCCACTTT | CASSEPTGTGSSYNSPLHF
TRBJ1-4 | TRBD1 | TRBV14 | . | TGTGCCAGCAGCCAAGAACAGGGGGCGTATGAAAAACTGTTTTTT | CASSQEQGAYEKLFF
TRBJ2-2 | TRBD2 | TRBV4-1 | . | TGCGCCAGCAGCCAAGCCCTGCTAGCGGCGAACACCGGGGAGCTGTTTTTT | CASSQALLAANTGELFF
TRBJ2-5 | TRBD1 | TRBV29-1 | . | TGCAGCGTGTATTACAGGGGAGTAGAGACCCAGTACTTC | CSVYYRGVETQYF
TRBJ1-6 | TRBD1 | TRBV5-1 | many | TGCGCCAGCAGCTTGATGGGACAGGGGGATAATTCACCCCTCCACTTT | CASSLMGQGDNSPLHF
TRBJ2-7 | . | TRBV27 | many | TGTGCCAGCAGTTCATTTCCTCGACCGGGCAAGCAGTACTTC | CASSSFPRPGKQYF
TRBJ1-5 | . | TRBV4-1 | . | TGCGCCAGCAGCCAAGCGGTAGGGTGGAATCAGCCCCAGCATTTT | CASSQAVGWNQPQHF
TRBJ1-5 | . | TRBV28 | many | TGTGCCAGCAGTTTATCAGGACAGCTAAATCAGCCCCAGCATTTT | CASSLSGQLNQPQHF
TRBJ2-2 | TRBD2 | TRBV2 | . | TGTGCCAGCAGTGAAGCGCTTCAGAAAAATCCGGGACTAGCGAACACCGGGGAGCTGTTTTTT | CASSEALQKNPGLANTGELFF
TRBJ1-1 | . | TRBV7-9 | many | TGTGCCAGCAGCTTAACAAAAGGAGACACTGAAGCTTTCTTT | CASSLTKGDTEAFF
TRBJ2-1 | TRBD2 | TRBV9 | many | TGTGCCAGCAGCGTAGCTGTCACTAGCGATGAGCAGTTCTTC | CASSVAVTSDEQFF
TRBJ1-1 | TRBD1 | TRBV27 | few | TGTGCCAGCAGTTTACTCCAGGGGGCTGGTGACACTGAAGCTTTCTTT | CASSLLQGAGDTEAFF
TRBJ1-5 | TRBD1 | TRBV6-1 | few | TGTGCCAGCAGGACAGGGGGTTTGGGCAATCAGCCCCAGCATTTT | CASRTGGLGNQPQHF
TRBJ2-7 | TRBD1 | TRBV7-9 | many | TGTGCCAGCAGCACCCGGACAGGGGCTTCCTACGAGCAGTACTTC | CASSTRTGASYEQYF
TRBJ2-1 | TRBD2 | TRBV20-1 | . | TGCAGTGCTGGAAAACTAGCGGTCCGGCAGTTCTTC | CSAGKLAVRQFF
TRBJ2-4 | . | TRBV5-1 | . | TGCGCCAGCAGCTTGGGCGAAGCGCTGGCCAAAAACATTCAGTACTTC | CASSLGEALAKNIQYF
TRBJ2-5 | . | TRBV6-2/TRBV6-3 | . | TGTGCCAGCAGTTACGGGTTTGGCCAAGAGACCCAGTACTTC | CASSYGFGQETQYF
TRBJ2-7 | . | TRBV27 | . | TGTGCCAGCTCCTGGACTTCCCGCTCCTACGAGCAGTACTTC | CASSWTSRSYEQYF
TRBJ1-1 | TRBD1 | TRBV3-1 | many | TGTGCCAGCAGCCAAGACGACAGGGGAGGGGACACTGAAGCTTTCTTT | CASSQDDRGGDTEAFF
TRBJ2-1 | TRBD2 | TRBV5-1 | many | TGCGCCAGCAGCTTACGGGATAATGGCGGGAGAAATGAGCAGTTCTTC | CASSLRDNGGRNEQFF
TRBJ1-2 | TRBD1 | TRBV18 | many | TGTGCCAGCTCACCACTGGACAGGGTCTATGGCTACACCTTC | CASSPLDRVYGYTF
TRBJ2-5 | . | TRBV7-2 | many | TGTGCCAGCAGCGTCGACCCACGAGAGACCCAGTACTTC | CASSVDPRETQYF
TRBJ1-6 | . | TRBV9 | . | TGTGCCAGCAGGGTCGGGGACGGTGATAATTCACCCCTCCACTTT | CASRVGDGDNSPLHF
TRBJ2-5 | TRBD1 | TRBV12-3/TRBV12-4 | many | TGTGCCAGCAGTTCCGGGACAGGGCCTCGTGGGGAGACCCAGTACTTC | CASSSGTGPRGETQYF
TRBJ1-1 | . | TRBV13 | few | TGTGCCAGCAGCTTAGGTAGCACAGTTGAAGCTTTCTTT | CASSLGSTVEAFF